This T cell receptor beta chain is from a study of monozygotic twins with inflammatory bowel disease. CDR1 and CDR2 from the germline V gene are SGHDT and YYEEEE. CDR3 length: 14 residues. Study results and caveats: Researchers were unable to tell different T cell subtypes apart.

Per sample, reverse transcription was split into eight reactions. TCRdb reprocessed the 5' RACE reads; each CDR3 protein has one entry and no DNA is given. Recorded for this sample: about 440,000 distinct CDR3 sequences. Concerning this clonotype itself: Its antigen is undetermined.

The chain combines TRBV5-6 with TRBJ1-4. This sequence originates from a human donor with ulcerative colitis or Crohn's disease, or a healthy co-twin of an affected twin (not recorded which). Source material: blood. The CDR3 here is CASSPGGRNEKLFF.